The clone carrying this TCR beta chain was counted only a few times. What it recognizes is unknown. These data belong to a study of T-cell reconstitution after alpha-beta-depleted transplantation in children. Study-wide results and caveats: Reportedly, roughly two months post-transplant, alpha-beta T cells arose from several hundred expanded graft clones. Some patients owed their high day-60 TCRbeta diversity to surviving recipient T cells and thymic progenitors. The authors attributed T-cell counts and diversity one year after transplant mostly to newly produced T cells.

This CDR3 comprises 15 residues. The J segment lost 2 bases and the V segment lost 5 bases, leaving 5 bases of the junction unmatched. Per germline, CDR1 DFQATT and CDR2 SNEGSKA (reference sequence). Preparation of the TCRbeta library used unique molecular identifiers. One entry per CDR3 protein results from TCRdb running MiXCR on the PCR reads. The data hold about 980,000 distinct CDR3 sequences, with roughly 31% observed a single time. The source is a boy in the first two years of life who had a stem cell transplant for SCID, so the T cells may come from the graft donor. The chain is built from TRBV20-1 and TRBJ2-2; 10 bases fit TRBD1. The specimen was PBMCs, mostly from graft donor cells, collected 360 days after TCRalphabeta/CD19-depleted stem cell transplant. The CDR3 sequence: CSAAGTGANTGELFF. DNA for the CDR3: TGCAGTGCTGCCGGGACAGGGGCCAACACCGGGGAGCTGTTTTTT.